Ten or more counts support the clone carrying this T cell receptor (beta chain). Its antigen remains unidentified. Ophthalmopathy in the patients scored at least 3 on Clinical Activity Score and at least 4 on NOSPECS grade, lasting under 3 months. The study excluded patients with uncontrolled infection, other autoimmune disease, pregnancy or lactation. Diagnoses were established using clinical symptoms, serum thyroxine and TRAb, thyroid ultrasound and orbital computed tomography. The sample is drawn from a study of T cells in Graves' hyperthyroidism and ophthalmopathy. The study, taken as a whole, reports: Among thyroid clonotypes expanded above 0.001, most also appeared in blood.

The investigators amplified TCR beta CDR3 regions from RNA transcripts. Primed by the HTBI set, a first-round RT-PCR was run on the TCR CDR3. Using its own MiXCR run on the multiplex PCR reads, TCRdb lists one record per CDR3 protein. Here the sample spans hundreds of thousands of distinct CDR3 sequences, 17% being singletons. This clonotype was sampled from a woman in her late teens or twenties with Graves' ophthalmopathy. The sequencing sample was made of blood.

In DNA, the CDR3 is TGTGCCAGCAGCGTAGGCCCGGGGGCGCAAAGCACTGAAGCTTTCTTT. Translation gives CASSVGPGAQSTEAFF. The chain joins TRBV9 to TRBJ1-1, with a tentative D call TRBD1 (6 bases). The ends were cut back, 0 bases at V and 4 bases at J, with 16 bases in the middle. The CDR3 is 16 amino acids. The germline V gene has CDR1 SGDLS and CDR2 YYNGEE.